The present TCR beta chain was sequenced within a study of cytomegalovirus exposure and HLA in healthy donors. The V end lost 6 bases, the J end lost 3 bases, and 11 bases lay between the germline ends. The CDR3 contains 13 residues. CDR1 SNHLY and CDR2 FYNNEI come from the germline V gene. Use of 60 Vbeta and 13 Jbeta primers characterized the PCR. Generated by immunoSEQ multiplex PCR, the TCRdb table keeps only in-frame clones and is missing some. The repertoire holds around 190,000 clones, with approximately 90% as singletons. As concerns this clone: Antigen specificity is unknown.

Study observations and caveats: A later analysis found common viral pathogens apparently linked to several of the most significant clusters.

Input material: PBMCs. V gene TRBV2 combines with J gene TRBJ1-2, with D hard to call. The sequence was collected from a boy younger than 10 in good health and CMV-seronegative. Here the CDR3 reads CASRETDYYGYTF. In DNA, the CDR3 is TGTGCCAGCAGGGAGACGGACTACTATGGCTACACCTTC.